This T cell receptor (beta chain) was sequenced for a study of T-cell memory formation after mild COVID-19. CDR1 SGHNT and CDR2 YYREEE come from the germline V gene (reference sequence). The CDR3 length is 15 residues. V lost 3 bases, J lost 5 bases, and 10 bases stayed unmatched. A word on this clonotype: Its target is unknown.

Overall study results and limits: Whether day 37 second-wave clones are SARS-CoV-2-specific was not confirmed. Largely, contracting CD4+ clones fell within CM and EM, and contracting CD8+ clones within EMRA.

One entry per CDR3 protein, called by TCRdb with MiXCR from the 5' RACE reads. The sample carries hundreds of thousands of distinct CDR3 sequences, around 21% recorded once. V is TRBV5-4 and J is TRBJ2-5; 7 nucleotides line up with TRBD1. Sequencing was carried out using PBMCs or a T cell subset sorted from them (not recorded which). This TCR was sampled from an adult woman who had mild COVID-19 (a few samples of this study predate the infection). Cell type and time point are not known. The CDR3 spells CASSSLTGLRETQYF. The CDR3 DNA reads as TGTGCCAGCAGCTCCCTGACAGGGCTTAGGGAGACCCAGTACTTC.